Shown below are 4 T cell receptor beta chains from a single sample sequenced in a study of blood T cells in healthy people across ages. PCR was performed a second time for about 6 to 11 cycles using a sample-barcoded 5' primer and a J-beta primer mix. From the 5' RACE reads, TCRdb called clonotypes with MiXCR, one entry per CDR3 protein. The top ten hold approximately 20% of the sample, which has 920,000 or so distinct CDR3 sequences, 45% seen once. The sequenced sample was blood. These receptors were obtained from a woman aged 55-70 years in good health.

This chain connects TRBV30 to TRBJ2-2; a weak D match, TRBD2 (6 bases). This CDR3 is built from 14 residues. V lost 7 bases, J lost 3 bases, and 15 bases lay in between. Germline-derived CDR1 and CDR2 are GTSNPN and SVGIG (reference sequence). CDR3 residues: CAFPGTSYTGELFF. The CDR3, as DNA: TGTGCCTTCCCCGGGACTTCCTACACCGGGGAGCTGTTTTTT.

This clonotype has just one count. The genes are TRBV4-1 and TRBJ2-1; 7 bases map to TRBD2. CDR1 and CDR2 (germline): MGHRA, YSYEKL. V lost 0 bases, J lost 7 bases, and 6 bases stayed unmatched. This CDR3 spans 15 amino acids. The CDR3, as DNA: TGCGCCAGCAGCCAAGAGCTAGCGGTACCAAATGAGCAGTTCTTC. Protein product: CASSQELAVPNEQFF.

This rearrangement joins TRBV5-1 to TRBJ1-4; D call uncertain. V lost 0 bases and J 0 bases, leaving 9 bases between the germline ends. The germline CDR1 and CDR2 sequences are SGHRS and YFSETQ. The CDR3 is 16 residues long. In DNA, the CDR3 is TGCGCCAGCAGCTTGGATAGAGTTGCAACTAATGAAAAACTGTTTTTT. Translating gives CASSLDRVATNEKLFF.

The rearrangement joins TRBV20-1 to TRBJ2-7; no clear D. Per the germline V gene, CDR1 is DFQATT and CDR2 is SNEGSKA (reference sequence). The V and J ends lost 3 bases and 0 bases respectively, with 6 bases between them. The CDR3 contains 12 residues. For the CDR3, the DNA is TGCAGTGCTAGGGTGAACTCCTACGAGCAGTACTTC. This translates into CSARVNSYEQYF.